This TCR beta chain was retrieved from a study of patients and donors after allogeneic stem cell transplantation. TCRdb reanalysed the RT-PCR reads using MiXCR and keeps one entry per CDR3 protein. The sample carries 920,000 or so distinct CDR3 sequences, 15% to 20% recorded once. Trimming took 0 bases from V and 4 from J, leaving 11 bases between them. This CDR3 contains 15 residues. The V gene's germline CDR1 is LNHNV and CDR2 YYDKDF (reference sequence). This clonotype has a handful of counts. Material for sequencing was blood, either unsorted or a sorted T cell fraction (not recorded which). The receptor's source is a human donor who was either an allogeneic HSCT recipient or a stem cell or donor lymphocyte infusion donor (not recorded which). It is not recorded whose cells these are; they may come from a transplant donor. The V gene is TRBV15, the J gene TRBJ2-3, with a weak D call TRBD1 (5 bases). CDR3 sequence: CATSREGQGPDTQYF. The CDR3 nucleotides are TGTGCCACCAGCAGAGAAGGGCAGGGCCCAGATACGCAGTATTTT.